The entry below gives a single T cell receptor (beta chain) sequence along with its context. Its antigen is not known. The sample originates from a study of cytomegalovirus exposure and HLA in healthy donors. Across the whole study: Out of approximately 400 genotyped donors, about 84% belonged to the Caucasian-associated ancestry cluster.

With 60 Vbeta and 13 Jbeta primers, the PCR was carried out. Some clones are missing from TCRdb's copy, which holds only in-frame ones; the method was immunoSEQ multiplex PCR. The data hold about 110,000 clones, with roughly three quarters observed a single time. With 0 bases removed from V and 2 bases from J, the gap between germline ends came to 6 bases. CDR1 is SGHNT and CDR2 is YYREEE in the germline V gene (reference sequence). This CDR3 comprises 14 residues. Study findings and constraints: Most subjects' HLA-A and HLA-B alleles were reportedly predicted from TCR beta sequences.

The chain carries TRBV5-4 and TRBJ1-3; D might be TRBD1 (6 bases). Source material: PBMCs. This sequence originates from a woman aged 50 to 60 in good health and CMV-seropositive. The CDR3 nucleotides are TGTGCCAGCAGCTTGGACAGGGCTGGAAACACCATATATTTT. Protein product: CASSLDRAGNTIYF.